This T cell receptor beta chain appears in the sequencing data of a study of cytomegalovirus exposure and HLA in healthy donors. Overall study results and limits: In a later analysis, an Asian-associated ancestry cluster reportedly showed fewer N-insertions than the approximately 620-donor mean.

In regard to this clone: As yet, its antigen is unknown.

PCR employed 60 Vbeta and 13 Jbeta primers. The assay was immunoSEQ multiplex PCR, and TCRdb's table has in-frame clones only and misses some. The sample has 110,000 or so clones, 70% to 80% seen once. The CDR3 consists of 13 residues. Germline V CDR1 and CDR2: GTSNPN, SVGIG (reference sequence). With 3 bases removed from V and 3 bases from J, the gap between germline ends came to 11 bases. This chain connects TRBV30 to TRBJ2-5, with D perhaps TRBD1 (5 bases). The specimen sequenced was PBMCs. The sequence was collected from a man aged 25-45 years in good health and CMV-seronegative. The CDR3 reads CAWRQGREETQYF. Here the CDR3 DNA reads TGTGCCTGGAGGCAGGGTAGGGAAGAGACCCAGTACTTC. The variable domain in full, with the rest retrieved from reference TRBV30 and TRBJ2-5, is SQTIHQWPATLVQPVGSPLSLECTVEGTSNPNLYWYRQAAGRGLQLLFYSVGIGQISSEVPQNLSASRPQDRQFILSSKKLLLSDSGFYLCAWRQGREETQYFGPGTRLLVL.